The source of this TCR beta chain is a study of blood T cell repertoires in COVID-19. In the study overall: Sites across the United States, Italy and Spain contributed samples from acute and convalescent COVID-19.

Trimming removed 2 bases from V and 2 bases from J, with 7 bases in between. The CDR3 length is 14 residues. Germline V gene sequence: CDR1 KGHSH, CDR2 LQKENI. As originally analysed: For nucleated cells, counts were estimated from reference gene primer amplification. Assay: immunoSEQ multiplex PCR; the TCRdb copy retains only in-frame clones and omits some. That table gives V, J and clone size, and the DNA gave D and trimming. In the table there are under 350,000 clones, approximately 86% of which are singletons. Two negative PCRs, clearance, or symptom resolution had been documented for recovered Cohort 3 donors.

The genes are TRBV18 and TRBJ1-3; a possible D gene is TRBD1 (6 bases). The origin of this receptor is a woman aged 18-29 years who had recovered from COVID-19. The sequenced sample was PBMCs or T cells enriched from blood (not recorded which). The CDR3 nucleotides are TGTGCCAGCTCACCAGCAGGGGCTGGAAACACCATATATTTT. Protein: CASSPAGAGNTIYF.